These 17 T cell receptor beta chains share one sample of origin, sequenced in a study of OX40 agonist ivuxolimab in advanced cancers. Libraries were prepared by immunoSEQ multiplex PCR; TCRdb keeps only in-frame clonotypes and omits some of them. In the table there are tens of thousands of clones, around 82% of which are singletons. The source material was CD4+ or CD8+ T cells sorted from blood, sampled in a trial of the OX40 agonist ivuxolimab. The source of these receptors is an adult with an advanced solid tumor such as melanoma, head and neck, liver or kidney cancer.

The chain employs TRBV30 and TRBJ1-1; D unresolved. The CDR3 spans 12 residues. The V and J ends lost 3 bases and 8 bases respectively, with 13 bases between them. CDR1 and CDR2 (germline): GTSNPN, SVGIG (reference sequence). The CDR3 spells CAWSLYSTEAFF. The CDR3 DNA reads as TGTGCCTGGAGCCTCTACTCTACCGAAGCTTTCTTT.

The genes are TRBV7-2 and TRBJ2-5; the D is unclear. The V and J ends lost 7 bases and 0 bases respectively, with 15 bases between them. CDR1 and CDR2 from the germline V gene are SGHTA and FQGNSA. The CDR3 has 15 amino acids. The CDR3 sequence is CASTFGSADQETQYF. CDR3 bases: TGTGCCAGCACCTTCGGAAGTGCGGACCAAGAGACCCAGTACTTC.

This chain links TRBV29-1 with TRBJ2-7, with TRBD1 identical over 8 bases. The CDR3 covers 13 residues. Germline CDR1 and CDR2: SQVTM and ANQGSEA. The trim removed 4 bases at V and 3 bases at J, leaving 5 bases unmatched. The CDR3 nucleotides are TGCAGCGTTGGGACAGGGAAAGTCTACGAGCAGTACTTC. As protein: CSVGTGKVYEQYF.

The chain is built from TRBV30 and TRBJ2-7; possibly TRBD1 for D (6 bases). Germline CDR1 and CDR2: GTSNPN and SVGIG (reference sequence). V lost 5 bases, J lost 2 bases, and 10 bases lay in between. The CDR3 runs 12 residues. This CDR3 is CAWSTGAYEQYF. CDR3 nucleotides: TGTGCCTGGTCGACAGGAGCCTACGAGCAGTACTTC.

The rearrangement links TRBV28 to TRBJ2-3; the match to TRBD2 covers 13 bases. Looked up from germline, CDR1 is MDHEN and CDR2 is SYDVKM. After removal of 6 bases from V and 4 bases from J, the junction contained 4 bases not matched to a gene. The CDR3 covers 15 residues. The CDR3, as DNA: TGTGCCAGCAGCACTAGCGGGAGGGCCCCAGATACGCAGTATTTT. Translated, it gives CASSTSGRAPDTQYF.

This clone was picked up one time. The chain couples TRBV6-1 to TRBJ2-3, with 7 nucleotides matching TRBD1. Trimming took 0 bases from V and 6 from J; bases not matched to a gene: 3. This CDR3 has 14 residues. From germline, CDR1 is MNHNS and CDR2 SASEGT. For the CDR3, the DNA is TGTGCCAGCAGTGAAGCAGGGGGCGGTGATACGCAGTATTTT. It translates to CASSEAGGGDTQYF.

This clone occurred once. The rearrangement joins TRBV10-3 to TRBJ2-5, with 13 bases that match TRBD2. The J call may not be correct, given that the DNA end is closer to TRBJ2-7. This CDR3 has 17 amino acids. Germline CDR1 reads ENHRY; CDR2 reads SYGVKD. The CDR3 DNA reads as TGTGCCATCAGACGGACTAGCGGGAGCCTAATCTCCTACGAGCAGTACTTC. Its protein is CAIRRTSGSLISYEQYF.

The CDR3 region is CATFHRGRTDTQYF. The DNA for the CDR3 is TGTGCCACCTTTCACCGGGGCCGCACAGATACGCAGTATTTT. This chain links TRBV6-6 with TRBJ2-3, with D perhaps being TRBD1 or TRBD2 (5 bases each). Germline CDR1 and CDR2: MNHNY and SVGAGI (reference sequence). Trimming removed 10 bases from V and 1 base from J, with 15 bases in between. This CDR3 spans 14 amino acids.

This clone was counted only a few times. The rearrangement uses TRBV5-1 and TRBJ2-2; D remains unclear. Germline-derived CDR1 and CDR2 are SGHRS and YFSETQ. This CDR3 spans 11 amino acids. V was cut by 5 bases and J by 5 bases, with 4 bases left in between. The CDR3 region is CASRTTGELFF. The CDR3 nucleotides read TGCGCCAGCAGGACAACCGGGGAGCTGTTTTTT.

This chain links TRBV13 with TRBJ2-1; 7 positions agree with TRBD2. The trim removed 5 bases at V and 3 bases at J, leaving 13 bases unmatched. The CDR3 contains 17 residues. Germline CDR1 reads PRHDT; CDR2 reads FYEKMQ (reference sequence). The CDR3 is CASSTRGLAVIYNEQFF. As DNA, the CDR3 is TGTGCCAGCAGCACTAGAGGGCTAGCGGTGATCTACAATGAGCAGTTCTTC.

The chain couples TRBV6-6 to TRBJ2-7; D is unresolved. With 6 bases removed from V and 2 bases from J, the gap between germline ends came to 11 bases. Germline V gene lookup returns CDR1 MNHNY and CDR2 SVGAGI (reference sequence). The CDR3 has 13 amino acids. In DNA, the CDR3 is TGTGCCAGCAGACCGGGTTTAACCTACGAGCAGTACTTC. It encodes CASRPGLTYEQYF.

CDR3 region: CASSLRQGTAYEQYF. The DNA of the CDR3 is TGTGCCAGCAGCTTGAGACAGGGAACGGCCTACGAGCAGTACTTC. This rearrangement joins TRBV7-2 to TRBJ2-7, with 7 nucleotides matching TRBD1. Germline CDR1 SGHTA, CDR2 FQGNSA. The CDR3 has 15 amino acids. The V and J ends lost 3 bases and 2 bases, in that order; junction bases with no gene match: 7.

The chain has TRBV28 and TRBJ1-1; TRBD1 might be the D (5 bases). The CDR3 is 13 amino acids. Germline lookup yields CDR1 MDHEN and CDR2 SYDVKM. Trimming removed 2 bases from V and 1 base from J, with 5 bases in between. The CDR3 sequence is CASSLTGNTEAFF. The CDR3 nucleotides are TGTGCCAGCAGTTTAACAGGGAACACTGAAGCTTTCTTT.

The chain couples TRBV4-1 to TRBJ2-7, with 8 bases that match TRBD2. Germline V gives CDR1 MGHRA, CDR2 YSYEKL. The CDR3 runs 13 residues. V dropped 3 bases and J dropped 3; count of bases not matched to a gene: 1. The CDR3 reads CASSHSGNYEQYF. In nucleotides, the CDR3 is TGCGCCAGCAGCCATAGCGGGAACTACGAGCAGTACTTC.

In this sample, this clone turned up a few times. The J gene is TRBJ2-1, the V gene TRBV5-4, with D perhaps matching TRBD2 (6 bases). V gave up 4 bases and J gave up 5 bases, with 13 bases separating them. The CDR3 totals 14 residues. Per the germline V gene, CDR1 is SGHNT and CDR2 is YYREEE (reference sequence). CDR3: CASSKGLTNNEQFF. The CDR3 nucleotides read TGTGCCAGCAGCAAGGGACTCACAAACAATGAGCAGTTCTTC.

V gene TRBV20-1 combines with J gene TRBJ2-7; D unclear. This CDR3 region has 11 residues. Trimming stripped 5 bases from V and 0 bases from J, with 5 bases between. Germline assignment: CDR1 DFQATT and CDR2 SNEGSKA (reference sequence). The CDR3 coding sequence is TGCAGTGCTGGACGCTCCTACGAGCAGTACTTC. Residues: CSAGRSYEQYF.

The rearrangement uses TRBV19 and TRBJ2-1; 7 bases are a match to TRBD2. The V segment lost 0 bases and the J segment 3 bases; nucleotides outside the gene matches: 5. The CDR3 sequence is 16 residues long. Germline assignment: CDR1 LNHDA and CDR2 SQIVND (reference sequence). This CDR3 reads CASSIDLAEVYNEQFF. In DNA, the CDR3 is TGTGCCAGTAGTATAGATCTAGCGGAAGTCTACAATGAGCAGTTCTTC.